This is a list of T cell receptor beta chains from one sample in a study of T cell changes during pregnancy in multiple sclerosis. The data were produced by immunoSEQ multiplex PCR, yet TCRdb's version contains in-frame clones alone and is incomplete. The sample consists of more than 50,000 clones, more than 75% of them appearing once. The material sequenced was peripheral blood, taken in the first trimester of pregnancy. The source of these receptors is a female donor in good health, enrolled as a control in a pregnancy study. The CDR3 runs from the conserved cysteine through the conserved F or W. A D gene is named only where the DNA matches it firmly. Where a row states a size, it is once, few, many or the class of an expanded clone; other rows omit it.

abundance | j_gene | d_gene | v_gene | CDR3nt | CDR3aa
- | TRBJ1-4 | - | TRBV2 | TGTGCCAGCGGGGTCGGGACACCCCATGAAAAACTGTTTTTT | CASGVGTPHEKLFF
medium-sized | TRBJ1-5 | - | TRBV12-2 | TGTGCAAGTCGCTTAGCAGGGGGCAATCAGCCCCAGCATTTT | CASRLAGGNQPQHF
- | TRBJ2-2 | - | TRBV5-1 | TGCGCCAGCAGCCTAAGACAGGCGACCGGGGAGCTGTTTTTT | CASSLRQATGELFF
- | TRBJ2-3 | - | TRBV29-1 | TGCAGCGTTGGAAGCGGGAGCACAGATACGCAGTATTTT | CSVGSGSTDTQYF
- | TRBJ2-1 | TRBD2 | TRBV7-9 | TGTGCCAGCAGCCCCGGGACTAGCGGGATGAATGAGCAGTTCTTC | CASSPGTSGMNEQFF
- | TRBJ2-7 | - | TRBV5-3 | TGTGCCAGAAGCTTGTTTCCCTCTTACGAGCAGTACTTC | CARSLFPSYEQYF
once | TRBJ2-7 | - | TRBV29-1 | TGCAGCGTTGACCAGGGTGGGTACGAGCAGTACTTC | CSVDQGGYEQYF
- | TRBJ2-1 | TRBD1 | TRBV6-5 | TGTGCCAGCAGTTACGTGGACAGGGGTAATGAGCAGTTCTTC | CASSYVDRGNEQFF
- | TRBJ2-3 | TRBD2 | TRBV12-5 | TGTGCTAGTGGTTTGGGACTAGCGGGATTCACAGATACGCAGTATTTT | CASGLGLAGFTDTQYF
few | TRBJ2-3 | - | TRBV2 | TGTGCCAGCAGGGGGGGGGCTACTAGCACAGATACGCAGTATTTT | CASRGGATSTDTQYF
- | TRBJ2-6 | - | TRBV7-2 | TGTGCCAGCAGCCTCCGGGTTCTGGAGCCCGGGGCCAACGTCCTGACTTTC | CASSLRVLEPGANVLTF
- | TRBJ2-2 | - | TRBV7-2 | TGTGCCAGCAGCTTAAGGAGGAACACCGGGGAGCTGTTTTTT | CASSLRRNTGELFF
- | TRBJ1-1 | - | TRBV7-9 | TGTGCCAGCAGCTGGGGGGGGAACACTGAAGCTTTCTTT | CASSWGGNTEAFF
- | TRBJ2-1 | - | TRBV30 | TGTGCCTGGAGTGGGGCAGAGGAGCAGTTCTTC | CAWSGAEEQFF
few | TRBJ1-4 | TRBD1 | TRBV19 | TGTGCCAGTAGTCCCCCTGACAGGGGGCCGACTAATGAAAAACTGTTTTTT | CASSPPDRGPTNEKLFF
- | TRBJ1-6 | TRBD1 | TRBV5-1 | TGCGCCAGCAGCCAAAGTTTACAGGGGCCGGATTCACCCCTCCACTTT | CASSQSLQGPDSPLHF
- | TRBJ2-6 | - | TRBV6-6 | TGTGCCAGCGCGAAGGGCTCTGGGGCCAACGTCCTGACTTTT | CASAKGSGANVLTF
once | TRBJ1-4 | - | TRBV5-1 | TGCGCCAGCAGCCCCCGAGAGGGTAATGAAAAACTGTTTTTT | CASSPREGNEKLFF
- | TRBJ2-2 | - | TRBV19 | TGTGCCAGTAGTATACTTCCTGTTTCGGCGGAGTCGAACACCGGGGAGCTGTTTTTT | CASSILPVSAESNTGELFF
- | TRBJ1-1 | - | TRBV11-3 | TGTGCCAGCAGAAAGGGGGGGACTATTAACACTGAAGCTTTCTTT | CASRKGGTINTEAFF
- | TRBJ2-1 | TRBD2 | TRBV5-1 | TGCGCCAGCAGCCGGGGGGGGTTCTCCTACAATGAGCAGTTCTTC | CASSRGGFSYNEQFF
- | TRBJ1-2 | - | TRBV9 | TGTGCCAGCAGCGTAGCTCAGGGTCAAGTTTATGGCTACACCTTC | CASSVAQGQVYGYTF
- | TRBJ1-1 | - | TRBV9 | TGTGCCAGCAGCGTAGACCCGGGGAGGGCTTTCTTT | CASSVDPGRAFF
- | TRBJ2-1 | TRBD2 | TRBV6-4 | TGTGCCAGCAGTGAATACGGACTAGCGGGGTTGAATGAGCAGTTCTTC | CASSEYGLAGLNEQFF
- | TRBJ2-2 | - | TRBV4-1 | TGCGCCAGCAGCCAAGATTGGGCGACTACCAGCCTCGGCGGGGAGCTGTTTTTT | CASSQDWATTSLGGELFF
- | TRBJ2-3 | - | TRBV11-2 | TGTGCCAGCTGCGCCCGGGACAACCTGGATACGCAGTATTTT | CASCARDNLDTQYF
- | TRBJ1-1 | TRBD1 | TRBV11-2 | TGTGCCAGCAGCTCCCCACATCGGGACAGGGGGAGGAACACTGAAGCTTTCTTT | CASSSPHRDRGRNTEAFF
- | TRBJ2-3 | TRBD2 | TRBV9 | TGTGCCAGCAGCGTGCGGGGGGGCAGTGGCACAGATACGCAGTATTTT | CASSVRGGSGTDTQYF
- | TRBJ1-1 | - | TRBV6-5 | TGTGCCAGCAGTAACTACAGGGTTGAAGCTTTCTTT | CASSNYRVEAFF
- | TRBJ1-1 | TRBD1 | TRBV19 | TGTGCCAGTAGTATCTTACAGGGGAAGGGCACTGAAGCTTTCTTT | CASSILQGKGTEAFF
- | TRBJ1-1 | - | TRBV11-3 | TGTGCCAGCAGCTTAGATCTTGGCAGGGAGGACACTGAAGCTTTCTTT | CASSLDLGREDTEAFF
once | TRBJ2-3 | - | TRBV5-1 | TGCGCCAGCAGCCTCATTCCGGACTACCGCACAGATACGCAGTATTTT | CASSLIPDYRTDTQYF
- | TRBJ2-7 | - | TRBV7-8 | TGTGCCAGCAGCCCGTCCGGGAGTGCCTACGAGCAGTACTTC | CASSPSGSAYEQYF
- | TRBJ2-3 | - | TRBV10-2 | TGCGCCAGCTTGTCAGGGGGACTAGCAGATACGCAGTATTTT | CASLSGGLADTQYF
- | TRBJ2-7 | TRBD2 | TRBV12-5 | TGTGCTAGTGGTTTTACAGCGGGAACCGAGCAGTACTTC | CASGFTAGTEQYF
- | TRBJ2-1 | - | TRBV10-2 | TGCGCCAGCAAAAGAAGTAGCTCCTACAATGAGCAGTTCTTC | CASKRSSSYNEQFF
- | TRBJ2-5 | TRBD2 | TRBV5-1 | TGCGCCAGCAGCATAGCGGGGGCCCAAGAGACCCAGTACTTC | CASSIAGAQETQYF
few | TRBJ1-2 | - | TRBV9 | TGTGCCAGCAGCCCCCGGGCGGGGGGGGGCTACACCTTC | CASSPRAGGGYTF
- | TRBJ2-2 | TRBD1 | TRBV28 | TGTGCCAGCAGTTTAGGAGACAGGGGGTACACCGGGGAGCTGTTTTTT | CASSLGDRGYTGELFF
- | TRBJ2-1 | TRBD1 | TRBV7-6 | TGTGCCAGCAGCCGCCTAACAGGGGGCGCAGAACAGTTCTTC | CASSRLTGGAEQFF
- | TRBJ2-7 | TRBD1 | TRBV7-2 | TGTGCCAGCAGCTTATCGAAGGGACAGCTTTACGAGCAGTACTTC | CASSLSKGQLYEQYF
- | TRBJ2-3 | - | TRBV7-9 | TGTGCCAGCAGCTTAACTCGGGGCACAGATACGCAGTATTTT | CASSLTRGTDTQYF
- | TRBJ1-2 | TRBD1 | TRBV6-5 | TGTGCCAGCAGTTACCGAGGACAGGTTTCCTATGGCTACACCTTC | CASSYRGQVSYGYTF
- | TRBJ2-7 | TRBD1 | TRBV6-6 | TGTGCCAGCAGAGACGGGACAGGGACCTACGAGCAGTACTTC | CASRDGTGTYEQYF
few | TRBJ2-3 | - | TRBV6-5 | TGTGCCAGCAGTTCCCTAATAGGCACAGATACGCAGTATTTT | CASSSLIGTDTQYF
- | TRBJ2-2 | - | TRBV7-9 | TGTGCCAGCAGCTTACTCCGCGCCAACACCGGGGAGCTGTTTTTT | CASSLLRANTGELFF
- | TRBJ1-1 | - | TRBV18 | TGTGCCAGCTCACCAAAGGGGCGACTCAACACTGAAGCTTTCTTT | CASSPKGRLNTEAFF
once | TRBJ2-6 | - | TRBV9 | TGTGCCAGCAGCGTCAAGAGAGGGCATACGACCATCTCTGGGGCCAACGTCCTGACTTTC | CASSVKRGHTTISGANVLTF
few | TRBJ2-7 | - | TRBV10-3 | TGTGCCACTTGGACGGGATCCTACGAGCAGTACTTC | CATWTGSYEQYF
- | TRBJ1-6 | TRBD1 | TRBV9 | TGTGCCAGCAGCCGACAGGGGGGCTCCTATAATTCACCCCTCCACTTT | CASSRQGGSYNSPLHF
once | TRBJ1-2 | TRBD1 | TRBV7-2 | TGTGCCAGCAGCTTAGAGGACAGGCTCTATGGCTACACCTTC | CASSLEDRLYGYTF
- | TRBJ2-3 | TRBD2 | TRBV9 | TGTGCCAGCAGCGAGCGGGGGGTCACAGATACGCAGTATTTT | CASSERGVTDTQYF
- | TRBJ1-1 | TRBD1 | TRBV19 | TGTGCCAGTAGTGAGGACAGGGGCTGGACTGAAGCTTTCTTT | CASSEDRGWTEAFF
- | TRBJ1-2 | - | TRBV6-1 | TGTGCCAGCAGGGGAAGCGGGAATGGCTACACCTTC | CASRGSGNGYTF
- | TRBJ2-2 | - | TRBV28 | TGTGCCAGCAGTTTGTCGGAGGCCGGGGAGCTGTTTTTT | CASSLSEAGELFF